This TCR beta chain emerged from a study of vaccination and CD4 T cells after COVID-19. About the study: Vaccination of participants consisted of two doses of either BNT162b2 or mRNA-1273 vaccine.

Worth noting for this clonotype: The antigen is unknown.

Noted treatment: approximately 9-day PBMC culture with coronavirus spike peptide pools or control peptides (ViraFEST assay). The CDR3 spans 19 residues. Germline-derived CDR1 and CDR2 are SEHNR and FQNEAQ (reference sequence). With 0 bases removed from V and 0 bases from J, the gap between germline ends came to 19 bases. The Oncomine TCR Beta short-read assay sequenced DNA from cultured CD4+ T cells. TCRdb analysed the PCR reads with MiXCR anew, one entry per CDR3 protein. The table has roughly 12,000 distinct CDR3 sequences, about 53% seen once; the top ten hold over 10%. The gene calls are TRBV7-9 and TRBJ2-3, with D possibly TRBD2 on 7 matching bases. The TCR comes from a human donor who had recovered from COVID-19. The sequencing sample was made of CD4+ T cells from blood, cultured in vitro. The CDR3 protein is CASSLATSYGGPSTDTQYF. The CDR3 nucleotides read TGTGCCAGCAGCTTAGCGACGTCCTACGGGGGGCCAAGCACAGATACGCAGTATTTT.